Here is one T cell receptor (beta chain) with its context. Antigen: not known. This specimen comes from a study of early T cells in non-severe SARS-CoV-2 infection. Study as a whole: Sequenced bulk RNA came from whole blood that was unsorted, and chains were unpaired. Whole-study results and caveats: Clonotype matching in VDJdb favored anti-spike CD8 responses and did not capture private and CD4 specificities.

This CDR3 is 14 amino acids long. V lost 7 bases, J lost 3 bases, and 15 bases lay in between. Per germline, CDR1 MNHNY and CDR2 SVGAGI (reference sequence). Tagging with unique molecular identifiers was applied to individual cDNA molecules. In TCRdb, the 5' RACE reads were re-called with MiXCR into one record per CDR3 protein. Of under 85,000 distinct CDR3 sequences in the sample, around an eighth were seen once. The chain uses TRBV6-6 and TRBJ1-1; no clear D gene. The clonotype originates from an adult who was a healthcare worker with PCR-confirmed SARS-CoV-2 infection or an uninfected control (not recorded which). The sample was whole blood. The CDR3 spells CASTRKGWDTEAFF. As DNA, the CDR3 is TGTGCCAGCACCAGAAAAGGCTGGGACACTGAAGCTTTCTTT.